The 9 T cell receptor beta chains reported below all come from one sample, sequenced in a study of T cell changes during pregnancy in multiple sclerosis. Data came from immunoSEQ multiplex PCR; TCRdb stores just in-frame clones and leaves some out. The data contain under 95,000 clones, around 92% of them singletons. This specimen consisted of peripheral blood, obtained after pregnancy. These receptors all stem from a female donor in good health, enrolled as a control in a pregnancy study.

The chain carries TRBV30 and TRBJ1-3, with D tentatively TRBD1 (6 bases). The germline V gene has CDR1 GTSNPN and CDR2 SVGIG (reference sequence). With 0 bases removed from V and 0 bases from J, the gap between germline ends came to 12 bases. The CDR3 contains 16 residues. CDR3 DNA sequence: TGTGCCTGGAGTGTAAAGGGGGGGGGCTCTGGAAACACCATATATTTT. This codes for CAWSVKGGGSGNTIYF. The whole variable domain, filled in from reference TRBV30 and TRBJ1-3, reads SQTIHQWPATLVQPVGSPLSLECTVEGTSNPNLYWYRQAAGRGLQLLFYSVGIGQISSEVPQNLSASRPQDRQFILSSKKLLLSDSGFYLCAWSVKGGGSGNTIYFGEGSWLTVV.

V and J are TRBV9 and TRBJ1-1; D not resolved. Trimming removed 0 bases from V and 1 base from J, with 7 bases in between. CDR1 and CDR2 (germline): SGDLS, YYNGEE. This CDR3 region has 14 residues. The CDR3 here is CASSVAGENTEAFF. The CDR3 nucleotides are TGTGCCAGCAGCGTAGCCGGGGAGAACACTGAAGCTTTCTTT.

The CDR3 DNA reads as TGTGCCATCGAGAGGGAGTCAGTTCTCAAGCGGGGCACCATATATTTT. The encoded protein is CAIERESVLKRGTIYF. The gene calls are TRBV2 and TRBJ1-3; D is ambiguous. The CDR3 contains 16 residues. V was trimmed by 10 bases and J by 9 bases, leaving 28 bases between them. The germline V gene encodes CDR1 SNHLY and CDR2 FYNNEI.

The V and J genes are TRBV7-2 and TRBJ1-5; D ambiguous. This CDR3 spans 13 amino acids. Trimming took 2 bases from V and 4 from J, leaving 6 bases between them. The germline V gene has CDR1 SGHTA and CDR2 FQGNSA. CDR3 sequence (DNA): TGTGCCAGCAGCTTATGGGCGAATCAGCCCCAGCATTTT. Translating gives CASSLWANQPQHF.

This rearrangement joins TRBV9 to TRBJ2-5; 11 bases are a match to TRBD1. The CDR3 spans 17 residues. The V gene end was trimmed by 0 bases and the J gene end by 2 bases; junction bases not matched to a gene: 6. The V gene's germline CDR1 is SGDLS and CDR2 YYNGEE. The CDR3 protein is CASSVGGTGGFQETQYF. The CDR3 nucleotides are TGTGCCAGCAGCGTAGGGGGGACAGGGGGATTTCAAGAGACCCAGTACTTC.

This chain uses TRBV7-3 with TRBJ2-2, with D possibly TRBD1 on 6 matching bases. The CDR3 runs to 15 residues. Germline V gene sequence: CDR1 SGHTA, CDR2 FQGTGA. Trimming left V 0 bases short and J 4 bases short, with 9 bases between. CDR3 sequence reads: CASSLTSGATGELFF. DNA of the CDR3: TGTGCCAGCAGCTTAACGTCAGGGGCCACCGGGGAGCTGTTTTTT. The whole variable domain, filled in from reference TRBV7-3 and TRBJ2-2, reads GAGVSQTPSNKVTEKGKYVELRCDPISGHTALYWYRQSLGQGPEFLIYFQGTGAADDSGLPNDRFFAVRPEGSVSTLKIQRTERGDSAVYLCASSLTSGATGELFFGEGSRLTVL.

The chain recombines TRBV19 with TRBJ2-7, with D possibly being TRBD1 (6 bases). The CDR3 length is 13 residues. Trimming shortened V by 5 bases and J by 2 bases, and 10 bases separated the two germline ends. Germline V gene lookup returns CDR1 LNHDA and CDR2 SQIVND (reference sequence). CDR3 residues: CASSAGQTYEQYF. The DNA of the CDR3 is TGTGCCAGTAGTGCAGGACAGACCTACGAGCAGTACTTC. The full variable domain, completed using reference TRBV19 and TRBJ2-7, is DGGITQSPKYLFRKEGQNVTLSCEQNLNHDAMYWYRQDPGQGLRLIYYSQIVNDFQKGDIAEGYSVSREKKESFPLTVTSAQKNPTAFYLCASSAGQTYEQYFGPGTRLTVT.

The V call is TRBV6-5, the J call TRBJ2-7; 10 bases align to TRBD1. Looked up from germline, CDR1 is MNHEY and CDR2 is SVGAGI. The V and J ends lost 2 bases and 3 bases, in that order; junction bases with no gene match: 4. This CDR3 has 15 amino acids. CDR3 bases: TGTGCCAGCAGTTACGACGGGACAGGGGTCTACGAGCAGTACTTC. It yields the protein CASSYDGTGVYEQYF.

CDR3 DNA sequence: TGTGCCAGCAGTGACGGGGGGGCTCAGCCCCAGCATTTT. It yields the protein CASSDGGAQPQHF. The rearrangement links TRBV6-4 to TRBJ1-5; D might be TRBD1 (6 bases). The CDR3 has 13 amino acids. Germline V CDR1 and CDR2: MRHNA, SNTAGT. Trimming pared 2 bases from V and 6 bases from J, leaving 8 bases between.